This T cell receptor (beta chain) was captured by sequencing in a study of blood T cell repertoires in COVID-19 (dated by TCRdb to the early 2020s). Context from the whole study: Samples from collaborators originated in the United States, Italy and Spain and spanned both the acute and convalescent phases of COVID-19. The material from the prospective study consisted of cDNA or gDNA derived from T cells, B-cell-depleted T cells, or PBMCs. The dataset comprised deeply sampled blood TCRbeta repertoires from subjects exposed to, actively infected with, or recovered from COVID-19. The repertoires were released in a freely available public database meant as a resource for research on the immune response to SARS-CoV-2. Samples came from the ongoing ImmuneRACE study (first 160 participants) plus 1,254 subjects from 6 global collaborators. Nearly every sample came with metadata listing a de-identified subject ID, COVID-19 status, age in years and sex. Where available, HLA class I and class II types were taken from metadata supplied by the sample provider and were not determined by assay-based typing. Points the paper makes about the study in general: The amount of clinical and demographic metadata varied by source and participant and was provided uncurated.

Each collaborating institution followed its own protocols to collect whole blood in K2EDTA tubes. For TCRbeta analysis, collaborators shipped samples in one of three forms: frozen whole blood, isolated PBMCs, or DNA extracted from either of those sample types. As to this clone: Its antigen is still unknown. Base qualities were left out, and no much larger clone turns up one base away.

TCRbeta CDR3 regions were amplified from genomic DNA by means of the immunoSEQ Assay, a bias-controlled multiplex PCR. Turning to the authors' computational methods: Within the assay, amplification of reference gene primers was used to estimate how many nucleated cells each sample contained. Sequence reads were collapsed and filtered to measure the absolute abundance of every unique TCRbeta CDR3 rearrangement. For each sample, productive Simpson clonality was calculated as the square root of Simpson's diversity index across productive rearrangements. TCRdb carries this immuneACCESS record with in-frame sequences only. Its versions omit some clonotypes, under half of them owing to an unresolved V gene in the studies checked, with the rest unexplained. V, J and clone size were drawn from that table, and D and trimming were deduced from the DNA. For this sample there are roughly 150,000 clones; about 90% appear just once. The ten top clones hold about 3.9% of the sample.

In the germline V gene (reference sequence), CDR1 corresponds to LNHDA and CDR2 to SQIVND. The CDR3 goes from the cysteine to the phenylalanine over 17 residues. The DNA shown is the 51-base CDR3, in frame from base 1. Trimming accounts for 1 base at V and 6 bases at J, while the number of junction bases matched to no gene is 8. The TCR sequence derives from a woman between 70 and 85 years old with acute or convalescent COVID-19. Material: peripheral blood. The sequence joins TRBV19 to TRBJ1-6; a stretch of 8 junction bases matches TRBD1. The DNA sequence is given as TGTGCCAGTAGTATAGGCCCAGGGGGCCAACTTAATTCACCCCTCCACTTT. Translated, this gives CASSIGPGGQLNSPLHF.